These 8 T cell receptor beta chains share one sample of origin, sequenced in a study of Graves' ophthalmopathy and Graves' hyperthyroidism. RNA transcripts provided the template for amplifying TCR beta CDR3 regions. A first-round RT-PCR used HTBI primers, followed by a second-round multiplex PCR. TCRdb analysed the multiplex PCR reads with MiXCR anew, one entry per CDR3 protein. The table shows approximately 540,000 distinct CDR3 sequences, with under 40% occurring only once. Sample: peripheral blood or thyroid tissue (not recorded which). These receptors were obtained from an adult man with Graves' hyperthyroidism.

This sequence joins TRBV29-1 and TRBJ1-5, with 12 bases identical to TRBD1. V gave up 6 bases and J gave up 7 bases; unmatched junction bases: 10. Germline lookup yields CDR1 SQVTM and CDR2 ANQGSEA. The CDR3 spans 15 residues. CDR3 nucleotides: TGCAGCGTACGACCCGGGACAGGGGGCATACAGCCCCAGCATTTT. Amino acids: CSVRPGTGGIQPQHF.

Worth noting for this clonotype: An end of the junction does not agree with germline; a read error may underlie this. This chain connects TRBV5-8 to TRBJ2-7; TRBD2 aligns across 9 bases. The germline CDR1 and CDR2 sequences are SGHTS and YDEGEE. The CDR3 loop spans 16 amino acids. This CDR3 is CASRALASGRTYEQCF. CDR3 DNA: TGTGCCAGCAGAGCTTTAGCCAGCGGGAGGACTTACGAGCAGTGCTTC.

This clonotype has more than one count but fewer than ten. The chain employs TRBV7-2 and TRBJ1-4, with 10 bases matching TRBD1. V was clipped by 6 bases and J by 3 bases; unmatched bases: 7. The CDR3 runs to 16 residues. The V gene's germline CDR1 is SGHTA and CDR2 FQGNSA. CDR3 sequence (DNA): TGTGCCAGCAGTCCGGGACAGGGGAGGCCTAATGAAAAACTGTTTTTT. Translating it yields CASSPGQGRPNEKLFF.

This clonotype was counted a few times. The chain links TRBV29-1 to TRBJ2-1; D might be TRBD1 (5 bases). CDR3 length: 15 residues. Deletions cut 3 bases from V and 0 bases from J, with 12 bases between. Germline V gene lookup returns CDR1 SQVTM and CDR2 ANQGSEA. CDR3 loop: CSVEETVRSYNEQFF. CDR3 nucleotide sequence: TGCAGCGTTGAGGAGACAGTCCGCTCCTACAATGAGCAGTTCTTC.

This clonotype occurred many times. This rearrangement joins TRBV7-8 to TRBJ1-1, with D unclear. CDR3 length: 11 residues. The germline V gene encodes CDR1 SGHVS and CDR2 FQNEAQ. Trimming took 1 base from V and 11 from J, leaving 8 bases between them. CDR3 coding DNA: TGTGCCAGCAGCTTAGGCATAGTGGCTTTCTTT. Amino acids: CASSLGIVAFF.

The chain recombines TRBV6-5 with TRBJ2-7, with 9 positions matching TRBD1. This CDR3 region has 17 residues. Germline V lookup: CDR1 MNHEY, CDR2 SVGAGI. V was clipped by 5 bases and J by 2 bases; unmatched bases: 13. As DNA, the CDR3 is TGTGCCAGCAGTGACGGTTCCGGGACAGGGAGCCCCTACGAGCAGTACTTC. Protein product: CASSDGSGTGSPYEQYF.

This chain connects TRBV7-9 to TRBJ2-2, with 9 bases lining up with TRBD1. V lost 3 bases, J lost 1 base, and 3 bases stayed unmatched. CDR1 and CDR2 (germline): SEHNR, FQNEAQ (reference sequence). This CDR3 region has 16 residues. As DNA, the CDR3 is TGTGCCAGCAGCTTGGGGGGACAGGGGAACACCGGGGAGCTGTTTTTT. It encodes CASSLGGQGNTGELFF. Based on the CDR3 plus reference TRBV7-9 and TRBJ2-2, the full variable domain is DTGVSQNPRHKITKRGQNVTFRCDPISEHNRLYWYRQTLGQGPEFLTYFQNEAQLEKSRLLSDRFSAERPKGSFSTLEIQRTEQGDSAMYLCASSLGGQGNTGELFFGEGSRLTVL.

This clonotype was observed many times. This chain links TRBV29-1 with TRBJ1-2; D possibly corresponds to TRBD1 (5 bases). The CDR3 spans 13 residues. Germline lookup yields CDR1 SQVTM and CDR2 ANQGSEA. As DNA, the CDR3 is TGCAGTGGAGGGGCTAGCGGTAACTATGGCTACACCTTC. Protein: CSGGASGNYGYTF. The entire variable domain, with the rest obtained from reference TRBV29-1 and TRBJ1-2, is as follows: SAVISQKPSRDICQRGTSLTIQCQVDSQVTMMFWYRQQPGQSLTLIATANQGSEATYESGFVIDKFPISRPNLTFSTLTVSNMSPEDSSIYLCSGGASGNYGYTFGSGTRLTVV.